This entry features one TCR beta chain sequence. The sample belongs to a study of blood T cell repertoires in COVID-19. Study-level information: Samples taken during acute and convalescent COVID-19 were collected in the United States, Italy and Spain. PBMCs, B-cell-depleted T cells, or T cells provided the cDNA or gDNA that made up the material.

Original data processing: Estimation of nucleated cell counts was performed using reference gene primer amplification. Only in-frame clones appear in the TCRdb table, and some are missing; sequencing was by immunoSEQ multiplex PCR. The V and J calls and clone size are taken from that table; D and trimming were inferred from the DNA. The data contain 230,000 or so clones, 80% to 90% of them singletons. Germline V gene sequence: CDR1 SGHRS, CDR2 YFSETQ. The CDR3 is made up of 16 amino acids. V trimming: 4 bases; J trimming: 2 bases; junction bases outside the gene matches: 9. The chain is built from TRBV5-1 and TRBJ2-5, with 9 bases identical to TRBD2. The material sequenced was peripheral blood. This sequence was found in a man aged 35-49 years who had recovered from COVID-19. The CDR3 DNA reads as TGCGCCAGCAGCCGAAGCGGGGGGTTCTTTCAAGAGACCCAGTACTTC. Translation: CASSRSGGFFQETQYF.